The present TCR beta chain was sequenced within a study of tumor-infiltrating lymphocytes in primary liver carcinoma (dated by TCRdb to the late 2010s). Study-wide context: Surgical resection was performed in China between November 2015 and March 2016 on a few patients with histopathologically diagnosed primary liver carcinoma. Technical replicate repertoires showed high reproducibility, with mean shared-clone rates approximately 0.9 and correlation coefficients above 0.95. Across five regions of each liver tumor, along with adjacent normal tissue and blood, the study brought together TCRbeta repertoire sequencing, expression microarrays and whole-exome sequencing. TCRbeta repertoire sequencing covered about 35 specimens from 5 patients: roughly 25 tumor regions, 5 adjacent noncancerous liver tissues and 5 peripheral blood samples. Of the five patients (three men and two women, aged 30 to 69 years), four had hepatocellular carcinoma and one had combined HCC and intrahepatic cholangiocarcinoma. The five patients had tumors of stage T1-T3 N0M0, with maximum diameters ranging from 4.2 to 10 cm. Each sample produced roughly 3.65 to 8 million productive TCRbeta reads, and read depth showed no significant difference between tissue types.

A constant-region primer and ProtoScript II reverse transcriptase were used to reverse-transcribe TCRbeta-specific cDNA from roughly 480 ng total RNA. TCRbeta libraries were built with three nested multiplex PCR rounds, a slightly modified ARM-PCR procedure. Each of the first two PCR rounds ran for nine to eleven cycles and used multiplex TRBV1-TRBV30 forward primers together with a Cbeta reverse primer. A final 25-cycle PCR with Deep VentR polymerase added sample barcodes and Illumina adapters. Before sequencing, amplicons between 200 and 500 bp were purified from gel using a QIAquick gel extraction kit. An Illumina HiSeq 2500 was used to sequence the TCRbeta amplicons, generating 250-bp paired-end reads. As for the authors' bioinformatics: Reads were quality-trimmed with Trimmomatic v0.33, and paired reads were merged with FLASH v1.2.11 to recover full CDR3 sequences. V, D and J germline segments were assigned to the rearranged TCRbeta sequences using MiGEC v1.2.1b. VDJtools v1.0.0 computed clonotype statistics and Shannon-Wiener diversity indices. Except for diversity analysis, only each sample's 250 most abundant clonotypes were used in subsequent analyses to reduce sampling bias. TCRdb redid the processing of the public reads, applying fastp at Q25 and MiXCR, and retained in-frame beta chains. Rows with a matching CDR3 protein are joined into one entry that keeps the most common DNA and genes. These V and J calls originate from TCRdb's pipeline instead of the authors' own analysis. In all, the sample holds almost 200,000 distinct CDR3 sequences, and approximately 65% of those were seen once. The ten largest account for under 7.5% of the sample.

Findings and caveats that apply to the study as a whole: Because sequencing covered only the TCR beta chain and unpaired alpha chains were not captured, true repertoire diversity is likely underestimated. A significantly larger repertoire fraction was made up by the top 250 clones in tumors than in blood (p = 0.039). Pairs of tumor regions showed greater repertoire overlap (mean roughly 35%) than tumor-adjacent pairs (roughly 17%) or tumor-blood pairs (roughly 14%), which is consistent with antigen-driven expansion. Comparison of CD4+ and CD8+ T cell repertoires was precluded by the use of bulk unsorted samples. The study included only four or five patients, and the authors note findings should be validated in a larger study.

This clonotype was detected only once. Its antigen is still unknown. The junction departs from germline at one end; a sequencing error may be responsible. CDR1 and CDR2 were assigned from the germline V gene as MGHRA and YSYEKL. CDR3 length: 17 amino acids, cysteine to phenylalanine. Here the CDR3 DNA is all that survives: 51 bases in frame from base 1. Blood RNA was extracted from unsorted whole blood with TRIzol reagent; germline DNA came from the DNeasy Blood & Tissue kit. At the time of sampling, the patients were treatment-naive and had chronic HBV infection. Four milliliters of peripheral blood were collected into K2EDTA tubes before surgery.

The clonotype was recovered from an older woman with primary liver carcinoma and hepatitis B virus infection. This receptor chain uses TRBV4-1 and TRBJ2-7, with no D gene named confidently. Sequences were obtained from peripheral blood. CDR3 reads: CASSQGDRRHGSYDQYF. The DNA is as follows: TGCGCCAGCAGCCAAGGAGATCGAAGACATGGCTCCTACGATCAGTACTTC.